This T cell receptor (beta chain) was sequenced in a study of blood T cell repertoires in COVID-19. The protocol was immunoSEQ multiplex PCR, while the TCRdb copy is restricted to in-frame clones and leaves out a portion. The sample lists roughly 280,000 clones, 90% occurring once. Sequenced: PBMCs or T cells enriched from blood (not recorded which). The TCR was taken from a woman aged 25 to 39 with acute COVID-19.

CDR3 residues: CASRKESGGSYNEQFF. CDR3 nucleotide sequence: TGTGCCAGTAGGAAAGAGAGCGGGGGATCCTACAATGAGCAGTTCTTC. The V call is TRBV19, the J call TRBJ2-1; 8 bases are shared with TRBD2. With 6 bases clipped from V and 1 base from J, the junction kept 8 bases outside the gene matches. This CDR3 spans 16 amino acids. Germline V CDR1 and CDR2: LNHDA, SQIVND (reference sequence). The variable domain in full, completed from reference TRBV19 and TRBJ2-1, reads DGGITQSPKYLFRKEGQNVTLSCEQNLNHDAMYWYRQDPGQGLRLIYYSQIVNDFQKGDIAEGYSVSREKKESFPLTVTSAQKNPTAFYLCASRKESGGSYNEQFFGPGTRLTVL.